The source of this TCR beta chain is a study of cytomegalovirus exposure and HLA in healthy donors. Note on this clone: Antigen unknown.

The CDR3 length is 13 residues. Germline CDR1 and CDR2: LNHNV and YYDKDF (reference sequence). With 5 bases clipped from V and 11 bases from J, the junction kept 10 bases outside the gene matches. In the PCR, 60 Vbeta and 13 Jbeta primers were used. The method was immunoSEQ multiplex PCR; TCRdb's version includes in-frame clones alone and lacks a portion of them. The sample has around 200,000 clones; 82% are singletons. Regarding the study as a whole: Later on, analysis showed that most CMV-associated TCR beta chains appeared to be HLA-restricted. TCR beta sequences reportedly predicted most subjects' HLA-A and HLA-B alleles accurately. Later on, a genetic analysis was performed. It linked a missense variant in DCLRE1C with V- and J-gene trimming of TCR beta.

V and J are TRBV15 and TRBJ1-1, with 8 bases identical to TRBD1. The clonotype was recovered from a woman in her 40s in good health and CMV-seronegative. Sequences were obtained from PBMCs. The CDR3 bases are TGTGCCACCAGCGGGGATTTACAGGGGGGTGCTTTCTTT. This encodes CATSGDLQGGAFF. Combining the CDR3 with reference TRBV15 and TRBJ1-1 gives the whole variable domain DAMVIQNPRYQVTQFGKPVTLSCSQTLNHNVMYWYQQKSSQAPKLLFHYYDKDFNNEADTPDNFQSRRPNTSFCFLDIRSPGLGDTAMYLCATSGDLQGGAFFGQGTRLTVV.